Listed below are T cell receptor beta chains from one sample, sequenced in a study of shared clonotypes between healthy human individuals. Generated by immunoSEQ multiplex PCR, the TCRdb table keeps only in-frame clones and is missing some. The data contain 850,000 to 1,200,000 clones, about 77% of them singletons. Specimen: memory CD4+ T cells sorted from blood. These receptors came from a man younger than 35 in good health. The CDR3 runs from the conserved cysteine through the conserved F or W. D genes are given only for firm matches. Some rows have no size entry. The others give once, few or many, or a class for an expanded clone.

clone size,V gene,J gene,D gene,CDR3 protein,CDR3 DNA
once,TRBV7-9,TRBJ2-3,.,CASSLGTGGSTDTQYF,TGTGCCAGCAGCTTAGGGACAGGAGGGAGTACAGATACGCAGTATTTT
.,TRBV11-3,TRBJ2-2,TRBD2,CASSLERGDNTGELFF,TGTGCCAGCAGCTTGGAGCGGGGGGACAACACCGGGGAGCTGTTTTTT
.,TRBV7-9,TRBJ2-7,TRBD1,CASSLWTGREREQYF,TGTGCCAGCAGCTTATGGACAGGCCGCGAAAGGGAGCAGTACTTC
.,TRBV30,TRBJ1-2,TRBD1,CAWSVPGTGNYGYTF,TGTGCCTGGAGTGTTCCCGGGACAGGAAACTATGGCTACACCTTC
.,TRBV4-1,TRBJ2-7,.,CASSPPIWDTSYEQYF,TGCGCCAGCAGCCCCCCGATCTGGGACACCTCCTACGAGCAGTACTTC
.,TRBV10-1,TRBJ1-2,.,CASSESRNGRYTF,TGCGCCAGCAGTGAGTCGAGGAACGGCCGCTACACCTTC
.,TRBV28,TRBJ1-1,.,CASRLRVVNTEAFF,TGTGCCAGCAGACTCAGGGTGGTGAACACTGAAGCTTTCTTT
many,TRBV7-8,TRBJ2-2,TRBD1,CASSLVVSGGAGGELFF,TGTGCCAGCAGCTTAGTCGTCTCAGGGGGCGCCGGCGGGGAGCTGTTTTTT
.,TRBV5-4,TRBJ2-3,.,CAFQRGDTQYF,TGTGCCTTCCAGAGGGGAGATACGCAGTATTTT
.,TRBV6-6,TRBJ2-7,TRBD1,CASSYGYRGYEQYF,TGTGCCAGCAGTTACGGTTACAGGGGTTACGAGCAGTACTTC
.,TRBV7-2,TRBJ1-1,.,CASSLVSLGGHKMNTEAFF,TGTGCCAGCAGCTTAGTCTCCCTCGGCGGACACAAAATGAACACTGAAGCTTTCTTT
few,TRBV6-5,TRBJ2-7,TRBD1,CASGTGTGFYEQYF,TGTGCCAGCGGAACCGGGACAGGGTTCTACGAGCAGTACTTC
.,TRBV7-9,TRBJ1-1,.,CASSRGTSEAFF,TGTGCCAGCAGCCGGGGGACCTCTGAAGCTTTCTTT
.,TRBV21-1,TRBJ2-2,.,CARKKRSGELFF,TGTGCCAGAAAGAAGCGGTCCGGGGAGCTGTTTTTT
many,TRBV2,TRBJ1-6,.,CASGNGGAPRNSPLHF,TGTGCCAGCGGTAACGGGGGTGCGCCTAGGAATTCACCCCTCCACTTT
.,TRBV6-6,TRBJ2-7,.,CASSAGQSYEQYF,TGTGCCAGCAGCGCAGGACAGTCCTACGAGCAGTACTTC
.,TRBV2,TRBJ1-2,.,CASSGGGVGYGYTF,TGTGCCAGCAGTGGAGGGGGAGTCGGCTATGGCTACACCTTC
few,TRBV13,TRBJ1-1,.,CASSLGGGHTEAFF,TGTGCCAGCAGCTTAGGTGGCGGCCACACTGAAGCTTTCTTT
few,TRBV5-6,TRBJ2-1,TRBD2,CASSLGLAGGPLHNEQFF,TGTGCCAGCAGCCTAGGACTAGCGGGAGGGCCATTGCACAATGAGCAGTTCTTC
.,TRBV4-1,TRBJ1-6,.,CASSQDPGDSSYNSPLHF,TGCGCCAGCAGCCAAGACCCCGGGGATAGCTCCTATAATTCACCCCTCCACTTT
few,TRBV28,TRBJ1-2,.,CASSPRWGGGNYGYTF,TGTGCCAGCAGTCCCAGGTGGGGTGGGGGTAACTATGGCTACACCTTC
few,TRBV6-5,TRBJ1-2,.,CASSYNGFSYGYTF,TGTGCCAGCAGTTACAACGGCTTCAGCTATGGCTACACCTTC
.,TRBV10-1,TRBJ2-1,.,CASSEMSDAYNEQFF,TGCGCCAGCAGTGAAATGTCCGACGCCTACAATGAGCAGTTCTTC
.,TRBV18,TRBJ1-3,TRBD1,CASSSTSGGSGNTIYF,TGTGCCAGCTCATCCACCTCAGGGGGATCTGGAAACACCATATATTTT
.,TRBV6-5,TRBJ1-2,TRBD1,CASSYGTGGYGYTF,TGTGCCAGCAGTTACGGGACAGGGGGCTATGGCTACACCTTC
.,TRBV9,TRBJ1-2,TRBD1,CASSHPEGARYGYTF,TGTGCCAGCAGCCACCCCGAGGGGGCCCGATATGGCTACACCTTC
once,TRBV28,TRBJ2-6,.,CASSPSSSGANVLTF,TGTGCCAGCAGTCCCAGTAGCTCTGGGGCCAACGTCCTGACTTTC
.,TRBV2,TRBJ2-1,TRBD2,CASSERMSSGHGEQFF,TGTGCCAGCAGTGAAAGGATGTCTAGCGGCCACGGTGAGCAGTTCTTC
.,TRBV5-6,TRBJ1-4,.,CASSLDRAEEKLFF,TGTGCCAGCAGCTTGGACAGGGCGGAGGAAAAACTGTTTTTT
.,TRBV11-2,TRBJ2-5,TRBD2,CASTRLAGEQETQYF,TGTGCCAGCACCAGACTAGCGGGAGAACAGGAGACCCAGTACTTC
.,TRBV10-3,TRBJ2-3,TRBD1,CAISQTGTGGADTQYF,TGTGCCATCAGTCAAACCGGGACAGGGGGGGCAGATACGCAGTATTTT
few,TRBV25-1,TRBJ1-1,.,CASSERRDNTEAFF,TGTGCCAGCAGTGAGAGGAGAGATAACACTGAAGCTTTCTTT
.,TRBV10-3,TRBJ2-3,TRBD2,CAIRLSGGANTQYF,TGTGCCATCAGGCTTAGCGGGGGGGCCAATACGCAGTATTTT
.,TRBV19,TRBJ2-1,.,CASSMGQPHNEQFF,TGTGCCAGTAGTATGGGGCAGCCCCACAATGAGCAGTTCTTC
few,TRBV7-2,TRBJ1-6,.,CASRLRVGNSPLHF,TGTGCCAGCAGACTCAGGGTCGGGAATTCACCCCTCCACTTT
few,TRBV19,TRBJ2-5,TRBD2,CASSLKTSVWETQYF,TGTGCCAGTAGTTTAAAGACTAGCGTCTGGGAGACCCAGTACTTC
few,TRBV5-8,TRBJ1-6,.,CASSFGTLPLHF,TGTGCCAGCAGCTTTGGGACCCTTCCCCTCCACTTT
.,TRBV7-9,TRBJ2-1,.,CASSFSGGMGSSYNEQFF,TGTGCCAGCAGCTTCAGTGGGGGGATGGGCAGCTCCTACAATGAGCAGTTCTTC
many,TRBV14,TRBJ2-3,TRBD2,CASSLHAGVQTDTQYF,TGTGCCAGCAGCCTCCATGCGGGAGTACAAACAGATACGCAGTATTTT
.,TRBV5-1,TRBJ1-6,TRBD1,CASSLAGTAYNSPLHF,TGCGCCAGCAGCTTGGCCGGGACAGCTTATAATTCACCCCTCCACTTT
.,TRBV6-5,TRBJ2-5,TRBD1,CASSLQGAREETQYF,TGTGCCAGCAGCCTACAGGGGGCACGGGAAGAGACCCAGTACTTC
.,TRBV5-1,TRBJ2-1,TRBD2,CASSLAGSGRVNEQFF,TGCGCCAGCAGCTTGGCCGGTAGCGGGAGGGTTAATGAGCAGTTCTTC
.,TRBV6-5,TRBJ1-1,.,CASSYRGIMNTEAFF,TGTGCCAGCAGTTACAGGGGGATCATGAACACTGAAGCTTTCTTT
.,TRBV2,TRBJ2-5,.,CASSEDTLGQETQYF,TGTGCCAGCAGTGAGGACACCCTGGGACAAGAGACCCAGTACTTC
once,TRBV7-2,TRBJ1-2,.,CASSLALGQGRLGYTF,TGTGCCAGCAGCTTAGCACTGGGTCAGGGACGTCTTGGCTACACCTTC
few,TRBV9,TRBJ1-3,TRBD1,CASSGTGTNSGNTIYF,TGTGCCAGCAGCGGGACAGGGACGAACTCTGGAAACACCATATATTTT
once,TRBV15,TRBJ1-3,TRBD1,CATSTDRVPGNTIYF,TGTGCCACCAGCACCGACAGGGTCCCTGGAAACACCATATATTTT
.,TRBV30,TRBJ1-2,.,CAWNRLASGYTF,TGTGCCTGGAATCGGTTGGCGAGTGGCTACACCTTC
.,TRBV5-1,TRBJ2-2,TRBD2,CASSLGWTSLESGELFF,TGCGCCAGCAGCTTGGGATGGACTAGCCTGGAGAGCGGGGAGCTGTTTTTT